This TCR beta chain is from a study of blood T cell repertoires in COVID-19. Original methodology: Amplification of reference gene primers provided the estimated nucleated cell counts. Assay: immunoSEQ multiplex PCR; the TCRdb copy retains only in-frame clones and omits some. D and trimming come from the DNA, and the V and J calls and clone size come from that table. This table holds about 200,000 clones, roughly 89% found once. This receptor was identified in a man between 60 and 70 years old who had recovered from COVID-19. Source material: peripheral blood.

This CDR3 reads CASSLGGSGTIYF. The CDR3, as DNA: TGTGCCAGCAGCTTGGGAGGGTCCGGCACCATATATTTT. The gene calls are TRBV5-6 and TRBJ1-3; no definite D call. This CDR3 has 13 amino acids. Trimming pared 0 bases from V and 9 bases from J, leaving 10 bases between. CDR1 and CDR2 (germline): SGHDT, YYEEEE.